A selection of T cell receptor beta chains follows, all from one sample in a study of cytomegalovirus exposure and HLA in healthy donors. Assay used: immunoSEQ multiplex PCR; TCRdb lists only in-frame clones, some missing. The profile covers some 100,000 clones, with roughly 70% appearing a single time and around 4.8% taken by the ten largest. The sample consisted of PBMCs. The receptors were gathered from a woman aged 18-29 years in good health and CMV-seropositive. The CDR3 runs from the conserved cysteine through the conserved F or W. A D gene is named only where the DNA matches it firmly. Where a row states a size, it is once, few, many or the class of an expanded clone; other rows omit it.

clone_size	v_call	j_call	d_call	cdr3_length	cdr3_aa	cdr3_nt
once	TRBV4-3	TRBJ2-7	TRBD2	15	CASGRESGSPYEQYF	TGCGCCAGCGGCCGGGAAAGCGGGAGCCCCTACGAGCAGTACTTC
-	TRBV7-7	TRBJ2-1	TRBD2	16	CASSSGLAGPYNEQFF	TGTGCCAGCAGCTCGGGACTAGCGGGACCCTACAATGAGCAGTTCTTC
few	TRBV28	TRBJ2-4	TRBD1	17	CASSPVTGTLAKNIQYF	TGTGCCAGCAGTCCTGTGACAGGGACCTTAGCCAAAAACATTCAGTACTTC
-	TRBV4-1	TRBJ2-7	TRBD1	14	CASSSPGQGYEQYF	TGCGCCAGCAGCTCACCGGGACAGGGCTACGAGCAGTACTTC
once	TRBV2	TRBJ2-1	-	15	CASRRSLRGVNEQFF	TGTGCCAGCAGGAGGTCTCTCCGAGGTGTGAATGAGCAGTTCTTC
-	TRBV6-5	TRBJ2-7	-	16	CASSYKDSERTYEQYF	TGTGCCAGCAGTTACAAAGATTCGGAGCGAACCTACGAGCAGTACTTC
-	TRBV6-4	TRBJ2-1	-	13	CASSGDTNNEQFF	TGTGCCAGCAGTGGGGACACTAACAATGAGCAGTTCTTC
-	TRBV7-2	TRBJ2-2	TRBD2	17	CASSLGIAGAVAGELFF	TGTGCCAGCAGCTTAGGTATAGCGGGAGCCGTAGCCGGGGAGCTGTTTTTT
-	TRBV7-9	TRBJ2-1	TRBD2	15	CASSPAGTSFGEQFF	TGTGCCAGCAGCCCGGCCGGGACTAGCTTTGGTGAGCAGTTCTTC
few	TRBV7-3	TRBJ1-1	-	13	CASSSHPGTEAFF	TGTGCCAGCAGCTCTCACCCAGGCACTGAAGCTTTCTTT
-	TRBV5-1	TRBJ2-7	-	17	CASSLASASPKDYEQYF	TGCGCCAGCAGCTTGGCCTCGGCTAGCCCTAAAGACTACGAGCAGTACTTC
few	TRBV6-6	TRBJ2-5	-	11	CASSSQETQYF	TGTGCCAGCAGTTCACAAGAGACCCAGTACTTC
-	TRBV6-1	TRBJ1-1	TRBD1	15	CASSPDRDFGTEAFF	TGTGCCAGCAGTCCTGACAGGGACTTCGGCACTGAAGCTTTCTTT
-	TRBV15	TRBJ2-1	TRBD2	14	CATSILAGWNEQFF	TGTGCCACCAGCATATTAGCGGGATGGAATGAGCAGTTCTTC
-	TRBV28	TRBJ2-1	TRBD2	14	CASRGTSGNNEQFF	TGTGCCAGCAGGGGGACTAGCGGGAATAATGAGCAGTTCTTC
-	TRBV10-3	TRBJ2-5	TRBD2	14	CAISRLAGEETQYF	TGTGCCATCAGTCGACTAGCGGGAGAGGAGACCCAGTACTTC
few	TRBV18	TRBJ1-2	-	15	CASSPEQTNNYGYTF	TGTGCCAGCTCACCTGAACAGACCAATAACTATGGCTACACCTTC
-	TRBV28	TRBJ2-7	-	14	CASIRSREPYEQYF	TGTGCCAGCATCCGGTCGCGGGAACCCTACGAGCAGTACTTC
-	TRBV28	TRBJ2-2	-	15	CASSDMTDNTGELFF	TGTGCCAGCAGCGATATGACAGACAACACCGGGGAGCTGTTTTTT
-	TRBV19	TRBJ2-1	-	14	CASRGPGLPAEQFF	TGTGCCAGTAGAGGCCCGGGACTCCCCGCTGAGCAGTTCTTC
-	TRBV19	TRBJ1-5	-	14	CASSSWSSNQPQNF	TGTGCCAGTAGTTCGTGGAGCAGCAATCAGCCCCAGAATTTT
once	TRBV19	TRBJ2-7	TRBD1	14	CASRAGTAPGEQYF	TGTGCCAGTAGAGCCGGGACAGCTCCCGGCGAGCAGTACTTC
-	TRBV7-3	TRBJ2-3	TRBD2	16	CASSLDSLAGADTQYF	TGTGCCAGCAGCTTAGATAGCCTAGCGGGAGCAGATACGCAGTATTTT
-	TRBV6-5	TRBJ1-5	TRBD1	14	CASTKDRASQPQHF	TGTGCCAGCACCAAAGACAGGGCTAGTCAGCCCCAGCATTTT
-	TRBV6-5	TRBJ2-5	TRBD1	14	CASRQGGSQETQYF	TGTGCCAGCCGACAGGGGGGATCCCAAGAGACCCAGTACTTC
-	TRBV10-2	TRBJ2-3	TRBD2	15	CASSGTSGRAATQYF	TGCGCCAGCAGTGGGACTAGCGGGAGGGCCGCTACGCAGTATTTT
few	TRBV11-2	TRBJ2-7	TRBD2	15	CASSLGTSGMYEQYF	TGTGCCAGCAGCTTAGGAACTAGCGGGATGTACGAGCAGTACTTC
-	TRBV5-1	TRBJ2-7	TRBD1	13	CASSPRQGNEQYF	TGCGCCAGCAGCCCCAGACAGGGGAACGAGCAGTACTTC
once	TRBV27	TRBJ2-5	TRBD2	12	CASTAGGETQYF	TGTGCCAGCACTGCGGGGGGAGAGACCCAGTACTTC
once	TRBV10-3	TRBJ2-1	-	12	CAIGSLQDEQFF	TGTGCCATCGGGAGCCTCCAGGATGAGCAGTTCTTC
once	TRBV10-3	TRBJ2-3	TRBD2	15	CAISPLAGRTDTQYF	TGTGCCATCAGCCCACTAGCGGGGCGCACAGATACGCAGTATTTT
-	TRBV27	TRBJ2-7	TRBD2	17	CASSMRTSDTHSYEQYF	TGTGCCAGCAGTATGCGGACTAGTGACACACACTCCTACGAGCAGTACTTC
-	TRBV6-5	TRBJ1-1	-	16	CASSYSHRRLNTEAFF	TGTGCCAGCAGTTACTCCCACAGGCGACTGAACACTGAAGCTTTCTTT
-	TRBV6-1	TRBJ2-7	TRBD2	15	CASSSGLAGGYEQYF	TGTGCCAGCAGTTCCGGACTAGCGGGAGGCTACGAGCAGTACTTC
-	TRBV6-5	TRBJ1-2	TRBD1	12	CASSRQGQGYTF	TGTGCCAGCAGTCGACAGGGACAAGGCTACACCTTC
-	TRBV7-9	TRBJ2-1	TRBD2	17	CASSSRGGTSGYNEQFF	TGTGCCAGCAGCTCCCGGGGGGGGACTAGCGGCTACAATGAGCAGTTCTTC
-	TRBV25-1	TRBJ2-1	-	16	CASSEYTSVGHNEQFF	TGTGCCAGCAGTGAATATACTTCGGTGGGGCACAATGAGCAGTTCTTC
-	TRBV5-1	TRBJ2-7	TRBD1	14	CASSLGTDAYEQYF	TGCGCCAGCAGCCTCGGGACAGACGCCTACGAGCAGTACTTC
-	TRBV5-1	TRBJ2-7	TRBD2	14	CASVRLAGGDEQYF	TGCGCCAGCGTAAGACTAGCGGGAGGGGACGAGCAGTACTTC
-	TRBV4-3	TRBJ2-7	TRBD2	16	CASSQVAAGGPHEQYF	TGCGCCAGCAGCCAAGTTGCAGCGGGAGGGCCCCACGAGCAGTACTTC
-	TRBV6-1	TRBJ2-7	-	16	CASSESQGSGSYEQYF	TGTGCCAGCAGTGAATCGCAGGGAAGTGGTAGCTACGAGCAGTACTTC
-	TRBV7-9	TRBJ1-1	-	13	CASSIQGPTEAFF	TGTGCCAGCAGCATCCAGGGTCCCACTGAAGCTTTCTTT
-	TRBV7-3	TRBJ2-1	-	12	CSSSSQGNEQFF	TGTTCCAGCAGCTCCCAGGGTAATGAGCAGTTCTTC
-	TRBV15	TRBJ2-7	TRBD2	16	CATSRATGGGTYEQYF	TGTGCCACCAGCAGAGCAACTGGCGGGGGAACCTACGAGCAGTACTTC
once	TRBV25-1	TRBJ1-1	-	12	CASRAGFTEAFF	TGTGCCAGCAGAGCAGGGTTCACTGAAGCTTTCTTT
-	TRBV7-6	TRBJ1-2	-	15	CASSQTPGQYYGYTF	TGTGCCAGCAGCCAAACTCCAGGACAGTACTATGGCTACACCTTC
once	TRBV6-1	TRBJ1-2	-	13	CASSEEGPYGYTF	TGTGCCAGCAGTGAGGAGGGGCCCTATGGCTACACCTTC
few	TRBV19	TRBJ2-5	-	14	CASRAGPSGETQYF	TGTGCCAGTAGGGCCGGCCCCTCGGGAGAGACCCAGTACTTC
-	TRBV4-1	TRBJ2-2	TRBD2	17	CASSQALAGAGTGELFF	TGCGCCAGCAGCCAGGCTTTAGCGGGAGCGGGTACCGGGGAGCTGTTTTTT